The 11 T cell receptor beta chains below come from one sample, sequenced in a study of blood T cells in healthy people across ages. Through a sample-barcoded 5' primer and a J-beta primer mix, a second PCR was run for roughly 7 to 12 cycles. From the 5' RACE reads, TCRdb called clonotypes with MiXCR, one entry per CDR3 protein. In the table there are approximately 770,000 distinct CDR3 sequences, over 45% of which are singletons. The material sequenced was blood. The receptors come from a young man in good health.

The CDR3 region is CASKSGDYEQYF. As DNA, the CDR3 is TGCGCCAGCAAATCAGGGGACTACGAGCAGTACTTC. The chain recombines TRBV5-1 with TRBJ2-7; tentative D call: TRBD1 (6 bases). This CDR3 is 12 amino acids long. The germline gives CDR1 SGHRS, CDR2 YFSETQ. Trimming pared 6 bases from V and 3 bases from J, leaving 10 bases between. The complete variable domain, with remaining parts taken from reference TRBV5-1 and TRBJ2-7, reads KAGVTQTPRYLIKTRGQQVTLSCSPISGHRSVSWYQQTPGQGLQFLFEYFSETQRNKGNFPGRFSGRQFSNSRSEMNVSTLELGDSALYLCASKSGDYEQYFGPGTRLTVT.

This rearrangement joins TRBV4-1 to TRBJ1-6; D unresolved. This CDR3 contains 11 residues. Trimming left V 7 bases short and J 11 bases short, with 9 bases between. CDR1 and CDR2 (germline): MGHRA, YSYEKL. The CDR3 bases are TGCGCCAGCACACGATGGGCACCCCTCCACTTT. As protein: CASTRWAPLHF.

There are a few counts of this clonotype. V and J are TRBV6-7 and TRBJ1-2; D not resolved. TRBV6-7 is an ORF, with its function uncertain. The CDR3 sequence is 12 residues long. V was trimmed by 2 bases and J by 10 bases, leaving 11 bases between them. The CDR3 DNA is TGTGCCAGCAGTTACGGGCGATCCCTCTACACCTTC. Translation gives CASSYGRSLYTF.

This clonotype was counted only a few times. CDR3 nucleotide sequence: TGCAGCGTTGTTATCATCCGGGGCTCTGGGGCCAACGTCCTGACTTTC. Residues: CSVVIIRGSGANVLTF. This rearrangement joins TRBV29-1 to TRBJ2-6; D is perhaps TRBD2 (5 bases). Trimming stripped 4 bases from V and 0 bases from J, with 13 bases between. CDR1 SQVTM and CDR2 ANQGSEA come from the germline V gene. The CDR3 contains 16 residues. Combining the CDR3 with reference TRBV29-1 and TRBJ2-6 gives the whole variable domain SAVISQKPSRDICQRGTSLTIQCQVDSQVTMMFWYRQQPGQSLTLIATANQGSEATYESGFVIDKFPISRPNLTFSTLTVSNMSPEDSSIYLCSVVIIRGSGANVLTFGAGSRLTVL.

This clonotype has a count of ten or more. The rearrangement joins TRBV7-2 to TRBJ2-7; no definite D call. V shed 2 bases and J shed 2 bases, with 19 bases lying between them. This CDR3 has 17 amino acids. Germline CDR1 SGHTA, CDR2 FQGNSA. Here the CDR3 reads CASSLFLAPRKPYEQYF. The CDR3 DNA is TGTGCCAGCAGCTTATTCCTCGCCCCCAGGAAACCCTACGAGCAGTACTTC.

V is TRBV20-1 and J is TRBJ2-7; 9 bases agree with TRBD1. Unmatched junction bases numbered 21, after V lost 7 bases and J lost 8 bases. This CDR3 contains 16 residues. The germline CDR1 and CDR2 sequences are DFQATT and SNEGSKA (reference sequence). This CDR3 is CSGMDRGQEHGGKQYF. The CDR3 DNA reads TGCAGTGGGATGGACAGGGGCCAAGAACATGGGGGCAAGCAGTACTTC.

CDR3 DNA sequence: TGTGCCTCTGCCTGGGGGCTAGCGGGATACAATGAGCAGTACTTC. Protein: CASAWGLAGYNEQYF. V usage is TRBV27 and J usage is TRBJ2-1, with 9 bases identical to TRBD2. The tail of the sequence fits TRBJ2-7 better, so the J call may be wrong. This CDR3 region has 15 residues. Germline assignment: CDR1 MNHEY and CDR2 SMNVEV (reference sequence).

The chain links TRBV20-1 to TRBJ2-3; 9 positions agree with TRBD2. The V gene's germline CDR1 is DFQATT and CDR2 SNEGSKA (reference sequence). Trimming cost V 1 base and J 2 bases; bases outside gene matches: 7. The CDR3 consists of 16 residues. The CDR3 sequence is CSARAGAGGVTDTQYF. In DNA, the CDR3 is TGCAGTGCTAGAGCTGGGGCGGGAGGGGTCACAGATACGCAGTATTTT.

V gene TRBV7-2 combines with J gene TRBJ2-1; D is possibly TRBD1 (6 bases). This CDR3 region has 14 residues. Trimming pared 3 bases from V and 3 bases from J, leaving 9 bases between. Germline V gene lookup returns CDR1 SGHTA and CDR2 FQGNSA. The CDR3 DNA sequence: TGTGCCAGCAGCTTCGACAGGAACTACAATGAGCAGTTCTTC. Its translation: CASSFDRNYNEQFF.

The chain joins TRBV9 to TRBJ2-7, with D hard to call. CDR1 SGDLS and CDR2 YYNGEE come from the germline V gene. The CDR3 has 15 residues. V was cut by 0 bases and J by 3 bases, with 13 bases left in between. Here the CDR3 reads CASSVAWDQSYEQYF. The CDR3 coding sequence is TGTGCCAGCAGCGTAGCGTGGGATCAAAGCTACGAGCAGTACTTC.

J is TRBJ2-7 and V is TRBV12-3 or TRBV12-4; maybe TRBD2 (5 bases). The V and J ends lost 6 bases and 5 bases respectively, with 17 bases between them. The CDR3 has 14 amino acids. CDR3: CASSPTGSTDEQYF. For the CDR3, the DNA is TGTGCCAGCAGCCCGACGGGATCCACGGACGAGCAGTACTTC.